The clone carrying this TCR beta chain was seen a single time. CDR1 SGDLS and CDR2 YYNGEE come from the germline V gene. This CDR3 comprises 13 residues. Trimming removed 3 bases from V and 3 bases from J, with 10 bases in between. The record originates from a study of blood T cell repertoires in COVID-19. Profiled with immunoSEQ multiplex PCR; TCRdb holds only in-frame clones, not every one. The table records about 300,000 clones, under 90% of them present only once. Each participant's cohort was designated according to participant-reported clinical history. Cohort 3 donors counted as recovered after two negative PCRs, clearance, or resolved symptoms.

This chain uses TRBV9 with TRBJ2-7, with D hard to call. Sequencing was performed on PBMCs or T cells enriched from blood (not recorded which). The sequence came from a man under 40 who had recovered from COVID-19. This chain's CDR3 is CASSATDDYEQYF. CDR3 DNA sequence: TGTGCCAGCAGCGCAACAGACGACTACGAGCAGTACTTC. Complete variable domain (other parts from reference TRBV9 and TRBJ2-7): DSGVTQTPKHLITATGQRVTLRCSPRSGDLSVYWYQQSLDQGLQFLIQYYNGEERAKGNILERFSAQQFPDLHSELNLSSLELGDSALYFCASSATDDYEQYFGPGTRLTVT.